This T cell receptor beta chain was recorded in a study of T cells in Graves' hyperthyroidism and ophthalmopathy. Study findings and constraints: Most thyroid clonotypes expanded above 0.001 were also detected in blood.

Amplified TCR beta CDR3 regions came from RNA transcripts. A set of HTBI primers served as the primers for a first-round RT-PCR of the TCR CDR3. TCRdb fed the multiplex PCR reads into MiXCR, producing one record per CDR3 protein. The repertoire includes nearly 250,000 distinct CDR3 sequences, about 15% of them detected once, and around 28% sits in the top ten. The J segment lost 2 bases and the V segment lost 5 bases, leaving 6 bases of the junction unmatched. Germline V gene sequence: CDR1 MDHEN, CDR2 SYDVKM. This CDR3 region has 16 residues. Criteria for exclusion of patients were uncontrolled infection, other autoimmune disease, pregnancy or lactation. This clonotype was detected many times. Its antigen is not known.

V usage is TRBV28 and J usage is TRBJ2-3; 11 bases are shared with TRBD2. Sequenced material: blood. The clonotype comes from a woman aged 18 to 35 with Graves' ophthalmopathy. CDR3 DNA: TGTGCCAGCAGTCCCGGGACTAGCGGCTACACAGATACGCAGTATTTT. Protein: CASSPGTSGYTDTQYF.